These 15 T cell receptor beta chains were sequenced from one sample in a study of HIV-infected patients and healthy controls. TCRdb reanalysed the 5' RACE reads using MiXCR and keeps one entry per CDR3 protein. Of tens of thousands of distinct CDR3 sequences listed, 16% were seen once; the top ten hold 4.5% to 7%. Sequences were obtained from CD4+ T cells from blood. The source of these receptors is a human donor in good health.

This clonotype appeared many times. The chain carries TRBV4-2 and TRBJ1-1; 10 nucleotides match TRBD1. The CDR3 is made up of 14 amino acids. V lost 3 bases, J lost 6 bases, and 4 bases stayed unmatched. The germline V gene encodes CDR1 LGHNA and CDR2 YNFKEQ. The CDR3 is CASSQAGQGAEAFF. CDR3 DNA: TGTGCCAGCAGCCAGGCCGGACAGGGGGCTGAAGCTTTCTTT.

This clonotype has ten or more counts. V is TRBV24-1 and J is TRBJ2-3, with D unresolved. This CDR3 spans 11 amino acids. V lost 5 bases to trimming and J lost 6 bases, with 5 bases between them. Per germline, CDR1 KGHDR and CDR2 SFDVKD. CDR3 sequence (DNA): TGTGCCACCAGTGTTTCTGATACGCAGTATTTT. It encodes CATSVSDTQYF.

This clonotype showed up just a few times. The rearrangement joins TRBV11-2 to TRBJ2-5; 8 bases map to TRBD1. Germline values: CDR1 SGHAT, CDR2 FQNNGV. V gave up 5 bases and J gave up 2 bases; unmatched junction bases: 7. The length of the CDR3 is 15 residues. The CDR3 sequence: CASSPARTGQETQYF. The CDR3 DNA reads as TGTGCCAGCAGCCCCGCACGGACAGGGCAAGAGACCCAGTACTTC.

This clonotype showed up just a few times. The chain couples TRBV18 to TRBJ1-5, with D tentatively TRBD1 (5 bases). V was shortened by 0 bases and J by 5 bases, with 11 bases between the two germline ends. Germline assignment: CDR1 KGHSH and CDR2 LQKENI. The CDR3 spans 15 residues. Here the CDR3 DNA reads TGTGCCAGCTCACCACCGGGGACGCGATATCAGCCCCAGCATTTT. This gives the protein CASSPPGTRYQPQHF.

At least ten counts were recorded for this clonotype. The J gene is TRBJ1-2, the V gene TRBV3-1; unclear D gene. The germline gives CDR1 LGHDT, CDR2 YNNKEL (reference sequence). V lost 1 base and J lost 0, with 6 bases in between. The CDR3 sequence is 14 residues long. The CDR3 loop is CASSQGRPNYGYTF. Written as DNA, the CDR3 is TGTGCCAGCAGCCAAGGGCGTCCTAACTATGGCTACACCTTC.

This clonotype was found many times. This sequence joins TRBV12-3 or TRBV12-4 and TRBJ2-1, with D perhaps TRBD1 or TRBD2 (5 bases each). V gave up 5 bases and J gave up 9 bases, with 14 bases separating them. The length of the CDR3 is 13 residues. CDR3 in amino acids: CASSTLGDGEQFF. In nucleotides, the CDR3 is TGTGCCAGCAGTACACTGGGGGACGGTGAGCAGTTCTTC.

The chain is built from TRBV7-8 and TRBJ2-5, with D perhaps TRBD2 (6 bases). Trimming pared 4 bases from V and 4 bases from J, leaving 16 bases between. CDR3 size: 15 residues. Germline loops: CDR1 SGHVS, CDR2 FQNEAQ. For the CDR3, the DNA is TGTGCCAGCAGCTGGGGACTGGGCGTGAGAGAGACCCAGTACTTC. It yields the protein CASSWGLGVRETQYF.

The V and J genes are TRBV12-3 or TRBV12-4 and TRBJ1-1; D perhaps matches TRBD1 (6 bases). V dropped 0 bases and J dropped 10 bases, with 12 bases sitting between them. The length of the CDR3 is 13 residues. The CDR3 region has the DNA TGTGCCAGCAGTTTAGCGGAGGGGGGTAGAGCTTTCTTT. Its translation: CASSLAEGGRAFF.

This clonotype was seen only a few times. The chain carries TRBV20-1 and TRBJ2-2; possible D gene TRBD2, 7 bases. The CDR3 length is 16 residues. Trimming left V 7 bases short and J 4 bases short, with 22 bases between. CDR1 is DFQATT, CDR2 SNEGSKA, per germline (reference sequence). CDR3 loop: CSVQSGINRATGELFF. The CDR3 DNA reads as TGCAGTGTTCAAAGCGGGATCAACAGGGCCACCGGGGAGCTGTTTTTT.

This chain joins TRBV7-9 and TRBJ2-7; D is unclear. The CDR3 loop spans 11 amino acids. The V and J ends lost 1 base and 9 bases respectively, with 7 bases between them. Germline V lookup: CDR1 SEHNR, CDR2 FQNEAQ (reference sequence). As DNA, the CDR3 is TGTGCCAGCAGCTTAGATATAGGGCAGTACTTC. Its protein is CASSLDIGQYF.

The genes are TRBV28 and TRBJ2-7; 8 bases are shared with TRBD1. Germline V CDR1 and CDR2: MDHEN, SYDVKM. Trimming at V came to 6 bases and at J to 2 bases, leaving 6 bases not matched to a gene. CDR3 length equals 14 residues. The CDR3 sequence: CASRRQGPPYEQYF. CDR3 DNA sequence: TGTGCCAGCAGGAGACAGGGGCCGCCCTACGAGCAGTACTTC.

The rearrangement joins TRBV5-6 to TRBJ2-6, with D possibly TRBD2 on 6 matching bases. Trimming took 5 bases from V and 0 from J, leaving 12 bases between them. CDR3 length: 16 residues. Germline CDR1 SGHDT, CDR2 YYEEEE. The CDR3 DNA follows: TGTGCCAGCAGGTATGGGGGGTCCTCTGGGGCCAACGTCCTGACTTTC. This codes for CASRYGGSSGANVLTF.

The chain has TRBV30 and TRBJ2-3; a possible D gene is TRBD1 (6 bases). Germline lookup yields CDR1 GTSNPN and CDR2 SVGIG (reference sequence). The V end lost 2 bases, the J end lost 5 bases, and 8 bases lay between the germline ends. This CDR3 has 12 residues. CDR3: CAWSQGGDTQYF. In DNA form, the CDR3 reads TGTGCCTGGAGTCAAGGGGGAGATACGCAGTATTTT.

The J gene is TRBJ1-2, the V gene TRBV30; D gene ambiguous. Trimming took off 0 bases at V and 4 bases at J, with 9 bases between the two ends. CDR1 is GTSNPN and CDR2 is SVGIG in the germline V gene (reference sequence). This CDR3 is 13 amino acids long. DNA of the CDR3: TGTGCCTGGAGTGTACAACGGTTCTATGGCTACACCTTC. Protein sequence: CAWSVQRFYGYTF.

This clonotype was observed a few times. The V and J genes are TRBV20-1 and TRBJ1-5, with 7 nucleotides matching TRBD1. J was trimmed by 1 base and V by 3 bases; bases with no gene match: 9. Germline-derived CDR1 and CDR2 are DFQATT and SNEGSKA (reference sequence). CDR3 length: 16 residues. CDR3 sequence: CSARRGRGPSNQPQHF. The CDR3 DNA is TGCAGTGCTAGGAGGGGAAGGGGGCCAAGCAATCAGCCCCAGCATTTT.